This T cell receptor (beta chain) is drawn from a study of cytomegalovirus exposure and HLA in healthy donors. Notes on the study in general: One variant, a missense change in DCLRE1C, was linked in a later analysis to TCR beta V- and J-gene trimming.

The PCR employed 60 Vbeta primers together with 13 Jbeta primers. Data came from immunoSEQ multiplex PCR; TCRdb stores just in-frame clones and leaves some out. Here the sample spans more than 150,000 clones, more than 75% being singletons. After removal of 3 bases from V and 5 bases from J, the junction contained 15 bases not matched to a gene. CDR3 length: 17 residues. Germline V gene lookup returns CDR1 SGHTA and CDR2 FQGNSA. Concerning this clone itself: As yet, its antigen is unknown.

The sequenced sample consisted of PBMCs. The sequence came from a woman in her 50s in good health and CMV-seropositive. This sequence joins TRBV7-2 and TRBJ2-5, with TRBD2 identical over 7 bases. In nucleotides, the CDR3 is TGTGCCAGCAGCTTCAGCCCAACTAGCGCTCTTGGGGAGACCCAGTACTTC. Protein sequence: CASSFSPTSALGETQYF.